This passage covers 28 T cell receptor beta chains from one sample sequenced in a study of immune evolution from preneoplasia to lung adenocarcinoma (dated by TCRdb to the early 2020s). The method behind the library was the immunoSEQ multiplex PCR assay. Imported from immuneACCESS, the table was reduced by TCRdb to in-frame sequences with V and J called. These copies leave out some clones; in studies compared against another copy, an unresolved V gene accounts for under half, and the cause of the remainder is not known. The sample includes a few thousand clones, with about 90% observed a single time. 3% to 4% of the sample comes from the top ten. Source material: FFPE adjacent normal lung tissue. These receptors came from a person aged 70 to 80 with lung adenocarcinoma.

This chain uses TRBV6-5 with TRBJ2-7; D possibly corresponds to TRBD2 (6 bases). This CDR3 spans 12 amino acids. The germline V gene has CDR1 MNHEY and CDR2 SVGAGI. V lost 6 bases to trimming and J lost 3 bases, with 9 bases between them. The CDR3 region has the DNA TGTGCCAGCAGGGCGGGGAGCTACGAGCAGTACTTC. Protein: CASRAGSYEQYF.

This chain connects TRBV30 to TRBJ1-1; D gene ambiguous. V lost 0 bases to trimming and J lost 6 bases, with 8 bases between them. The CDR3 loop spans 12 amino acids. Germline values: CDR1 GTSNPN, CDR2 SVGIG (reference sequence). CDR3 in DNA: TGTGCCTGGAGTGTTGGCCCCTCTGAAGCTTTCTTT. It is translated as CAWSVGPSEAFF.

CDR3 residues: CASSRGLNTEAFF. CDR3 coding DNA: TGTGCCAGCAGTCGTGGGTTGAACACTGAAGCTTTCTTT. The V and J genes are TRBV27 and TRBJ1-1; D ambiguous. V was clipped by 5 bases and J by 0 bases, with 7 bases between them. In germline, CDR1 is MNHEY, CDR2 SMNVEV (reference sequence). The CDR3 loop spans 13 amino acids.

The chain carries TRBV15 and TRBJ1-6; TRBD1 matches at 8 bases. The V gene end was trimmed by 6 bases and the J gene end by 10 bases; junction bases not matched to a gene: 14. This CDR3 is 16 amino acids long. Germline CDR1 is LNHNV and CDR2 is YYDKDF (reference sequence). CDR3 sequence reads: CATSSVRTGKLSPLHF. DNA for the CDR3: TGTGCCACCAGTTCTGTGCGGACAGGGAAGTTGTCACCCCTCCACTTT.

V usage is TRBV28 and J usage is TRBJ1-4, with D possibly being TRBD1 (6 bases). Germline-derived CDR1 and CDR2 are MDHEN and SYDVKM. Trimming took off 7 bases at V and 5 bases at J, with 17 bases between the two ends. The CDR3 runs 15 residues. CDR3 region: CASNRPQGVNEKLFF. The DNA of the CDR3 is TGTGCCAGCAATCGACCACAGGGAGTGAATGAAAAACTGTTTTTT.

The chain carries TRBV6-1 and TRBJ2-6; 9 nucleotides line up with TRBD1. J lost 4 bases, V lost 1 base, and 5 bases had no gene match. The CDR3 contains 17 residues. Germline assignment: CDR1 MNHNS and CDR2 SASEGT. The CDR3 loop is CASSEEQGARGANVLTF. CDR3 DNA sequence: TGTGCCAGCAGTGAAGAACAGGGGGCGAGAGGGGCCAACGTCCTGACTTTC.

This chain links TRBV4-1 with TRBJ1-1; no clear D gene. The germline gives CDR1 MGHRA, CDR2 YSYEKL. The V end was cut by 4 bases, the J end by 1 base, with 7 bases between. This CDR3 contains 13 residues. DNA of the CDR3: TGCGCCAGCAGCCGTTGGGGGAACACTGAAGCTTTCTTT. Encoded protein: CASSRWGNTEAFF.

The chain links TRBV5-8 to TRBJ1-4; 7 bases are shared with TRBD1. Per germline, CDR1 SGHTS and CDR2 YDEGEE. The V and J ends lost 2 bases and 5 bases, in that order; junction bases with no gene match: 6. CDR3 length: 15 amino acids. The CDR3 here is CASSLLGQMNEKLFF. The CDR3 DNA reads TGTGCCAGCAGCTTATTGGGACAGATGAATGAAAAACTGTTTTTT.

The chain uses TRBV11-2 and TRBJ2-1; TRBD1 might be the D (5 bases). The V end was cut by 1 base, the J end by 3 bases, with 13 bases between. CDR3 size: 16 residues. Germline V gives CDR1 SGHAT, CDR2 FQNNGV. CDR3 DNA sequence: TGTGCCAGCAGCTTAGTGGGGCTAGAAGGCTACAATGAGCAGTTCTTC. This gives the protein CASSLVGLEGYNEQFF.

This clone was counted between two and nine times. The chain has TRBV11-3 and TRBJ2-7; D might be TRBD2 (5 bases). V was pared by 3 bases and J by 6 bases, with 12 bases between. Germline lookup yields CDR1 SGHNT and CDR2 YENEEA. CDR3 length: 13 amino acids. The CDR3 region has the DNA TGTGCCAGCAGCTTGGAGTCTAGCACCGAGCAGTACTTC. Its translation: CASSLESSTEQYF.

The chain combines TRBV7-3 with TRBJ1-2; maybe TRBD1 (6 bases). CDR3 length: 17 residues. V was pared by 2 bases and J by 5 bases, with 21 bases between. Germline CDR1 and CDR2: SGHTA and FQGTGA. This chain's CDR3 is CASSLSPDIGRGYGYTF. For the CDR3, the DNA is TGTGCCAGCAGCTTATCTCCCGATATCGGGAGGGGGTATGGCTACACCTTC.

The chain recombines TRBV6-5 with TRBJ1-2; TRBD1 matches 8 bases. CDR3 length: 15 amino acids. The V gene end was trimmed by 7 bases and the J gene end by 9 bases; junction bases not matched to a gene: 16. Per the germline V gene, CDR1 is MNHEY and CDR2 is SVGAGI. CDR3 nucleotide sequence: TGTGCCAGCATCCCCTCACAAGGACAGGGAAAGAGCTACACCTTC. Protein sequence: CASIPSQGQGKSYTF.

This sequence joins TRBV18 and TRBJ1-3, with D possibly being TRBD1 (5 bases). Looked up from germline, CDR1 is KGHSH and CDR2 is LQKENI. The CDR3 is made up of 18 amino acids. Trimming stripped 1 base from V and 2 bases from J, with 18 bases between. The CDR3 bases are TGTGCCAGCTCACCACAGGATTGGGGCGCGTTTACTGGAAACACCATATATTTT. Encoded protein: CASSPQDWGAFTGNTIYF.

The J gene is TRBJ1-5, the V gene TRBV6-1; 9 bases are a match to TRBD1. The V gene's germline CDR1 is MNHNS and CDR2 SASEGT. After removal of 4 bases from V and 2 bases from J, the junction contained 6 bases not matched to a gene. This CDR3 is built from 16 residues. The DNA of the CDR3 is TGTGCCAGCAGTGCCGGGACAGGGAGAGGCAATCAGCCCCAGCATTTT. Translation gives CASSAGTGRGNQPQHF.

A single count supports this clone. This chain's CDR3 is CASSLIGQNEQYF. The DNA for the CDR3 is TGTGCCAGCAGCTTAATTGGACAAAACGAGCAGTACTTC. The V gene is TRBV11-2, the J gene TRBJ2-7, with a tentative D call TRBD1 (5 bases). The CDR3 contains 13 residues. Deletions cut 2 bases from V and 5 bases from J, with 10 bases between. Germline V gene sequence: CDR1 SGHAT, CDR2 FQNNGV.

The chain employs TRBV7-6 and TRBJ2-7; D could derive from TRBD1 or TRBD2 (5 bases each). The CDR3 spans 15 residues. The germline CDR1 and CDR2 sequences are SGHVS and FNYEAQ. Trimming removed 2 bases at V and 5 bases at J, with 16 bases between. The DNA of the CDR3 is TGTGCCAGCAGCTTAAGGTTCGCCGGGACGGACGAGCAGTACTTC. Amino acids: CASSLRFAGTDEQYF.

The chain carries TRBV5-4 and TRBJ1-1; tentatively, D is TRBD1 (6 bases). Germline V gene sequence: CDR1 SGHNT, CDR2 YYREEE (reference sequence). The germline V and J ends were trimmed by 4 bases and 3 bases, with 19 bases remaining between them. The CDR3 spans 16 residues. CDR3 DNA: TGTGCCAGCAGCGGAGGGGGATCGAAATCTTACACTGAAGCTTTCTTT. Translation: CASSGGGSKSYTEAFF.

This chain joins TRBV25-1 and TRBJ1-5, with 8 bases aligning to TRBD1. J gave up 3 bases and V 3 bases, and 7 bases lay outside the gene matches. The CDR3 totals 16 residues. Germline lookup yields CDR1 MGHDK and CDR2 SYGVNS. This chain's CDR3 is CASSDGQGKYNQPQHF. Written as DNA, the CDR3 is TGTGCCAGCAGTGATGGACAGGGAAAATACAATCAGCCCCAGCATTTT.

CDR3 sequence: CASSPGTNTEAFF. As DNA, the CDR3 is TGTGCCAGCAGCCCTGGGACGAACACTGAAGCTTTCTTT. The chain is built from TRBV9 and TRBJ1-1; D is possibly TRBD1 (5 bases). V was trimmed by 4 bases and J by 1 base, leaving 8 bases between them. Germline V gives CDR1 SGDLS, CDR2 YYNGEE. The CDR3 covers 13 residues.

This chain uses TRBV6-6 with TRBJ1-1; TRBD1 might be the D (5 bases). The germline V gene encodes CDR1 MNHNY and CDR2 SVGAGI (reference sequence). This CDR3 has 13 amino acids. Trimming shortened V by 6 bases and J by 5 bases, and 13 bases separated the two germline ends. DNA for the CDR3: TGTGCCAGCAGCCTCGGGGCCGAGACTGAAGCTTTCTTT. This codes for CASSLGAETEAFF.

The chain joins TRBV11-2 to TRBJ1-3; D is unclear. This CDR3 has 12 amino acids. V lost 1 base and J lost 10, with 8 bases in between. The germline V gene has CDR1 SGHAT and CDR2 FQNNGV. The CDR3 DNA is TGTGCCAGCAGCTTAGGGATGGGGACCATATATTTT. It encodes CASSLGMGTIYF.

This chain joins TRBV28 and TRBJ1-5; D is uncertain. This CDR3 spans 12 amino acids. V lost 6 bases to trimming and J lost 10 bases, with 13 bases between them. Germline lookup yields CDR1 MDHEN and CDR2 SYDVKM. CDR3 nucleotides: TGTGCCAGCAGGGTTGGTTCAACCCCCCAGCATTTT. The encoded protein is CASRVGSTPQHF.

The genes are TRBV5-1 and TRBJ1-1, with TRBD1 matching over 12 bases. CDR3 length: 16 amino acids. Germline V gene sequence: CDR1 SGHRS, CDR2 YFSETQ. Trimming cost V 2 bases and J 0 bases; bases outside gene matches: 2. DNA for the CDR3: TGCGCCAGCAGCTTTGGGACAGGGGGCTTGAACACTGAAGCTTTCTTT. It is translated as CASSFGTGGLNTEAFF.

The rearrangement joins TRBV28 to TRBJ1-1; D is uncertain. Between the trimmed V and J ends, which lost 6 bases and 1 base, there was a span of 12 bases. CDR1 is MDHEN, CDR2 SYDVKM, per germline. There are 14 residues in the CDR3. The CDR3 bases are TGTGCCAGCAGAGTGCCGGCTTCGAACACTGAAGCTTTCTTT. It translates to CASRVPASNTEAFF.

The chain has TRBV7-9 and TRBJ2-4; a weak D match, TRBD2 (6 bases). The V gene lost 5 bases and the J gene lost 5 bases, with 10 bases spanning the gap. This CDR3 contains 13 residues. Germline V gene sequence: CDR1 SEHNR, CDR2 FQNEAQ (reference sequence). CDR3 residues: CASSVTSENIQYF. The CDR3 bases are TGTGCCAGCAGCGTGACTAGTGAAAACATTCAGTACTTC.

V is TRBV29-1 and J is TRBJ2-7, with D maybe TRBD2 (5 bases). Trimming removed 4 bases at V and 3 bases at J, with 19 bases between. CDR1 and CDR2 from the germline V gene are SQVTM and ANQGSEA. The CDR3 totals 15 residues. The CDR3 spells CSVAGIHALDYEQYF. The CDR3 DNA reads as TGCAGCGTTGCGGGAATACATGCTCTTGACTACGAGCAGTACTTC.

This chain uses TRBV5-4 with TRBJ1-1; TRBD1 matches 7 bases. The ends lost 3 bases at V and 5 bases at J; junction bases unmatched: 7. CDR1 and CDR2 (germline): SGHNT, YYREEE (reference sequence). The CDR3 sequence is 14 residues long. The CDR3 nucleotides read TGTGCCAGCAGCTCGGCGACAGGGATAACTGAAGCTTTCTTT. Protein product: CASSSATGITEAFF.

This clone was counted only a few times. V gene TRBV21-1 combines with J gene TRBJ1-2; the table's D gene call, TRBD1, was not cross checked with the DNA. TRBV21-1 is tagged as a pseudogene. The length of the CDR3 is 15 residues. CDR3 in amino acids: CASPRMGQGAYGYTF. Here the CDR3 DNA reads TGTGCCAGTCCCCGGATGGGACAGGGGGCCTATGGCTACACCTTC.